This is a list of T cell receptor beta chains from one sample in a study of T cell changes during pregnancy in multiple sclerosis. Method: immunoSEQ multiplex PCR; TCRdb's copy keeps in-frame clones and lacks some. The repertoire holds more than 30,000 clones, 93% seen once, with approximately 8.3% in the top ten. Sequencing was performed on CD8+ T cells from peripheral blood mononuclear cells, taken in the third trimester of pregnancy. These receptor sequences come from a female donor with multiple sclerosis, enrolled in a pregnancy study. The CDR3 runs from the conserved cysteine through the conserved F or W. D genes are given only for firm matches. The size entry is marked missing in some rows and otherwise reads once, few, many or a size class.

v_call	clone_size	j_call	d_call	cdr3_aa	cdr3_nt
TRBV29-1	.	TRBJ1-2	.	CSSSKTGGYTF	TGCAGCTCATCTAAAACGGGTGGCTACACCTTC
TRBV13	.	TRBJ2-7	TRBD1	CASSPRDRDEQYF	TGTGCCAGCAGCCCAAGGGACAGGGACGAGCAGTACTTC
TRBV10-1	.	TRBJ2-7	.	CASSESLDSSYEQYF	TGCGCCAGCAGTGAGTCGCTAGACAGCTCCTACGAGCAGTACTTC
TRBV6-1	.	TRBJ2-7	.	CASSEPPGHSDEQYF	TGTGCCAGCAGTGAACCACCGGGACATTCGGACGAGCAGTACTTC
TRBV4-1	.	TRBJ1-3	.	CASSQARSGAGNTIYF	TGCGCCAGCAGCCAAGCCCGGTCAGGGGCTGGAAACACCATATATTTT
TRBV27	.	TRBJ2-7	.	CASSNAGSTDEQYF	TGTGCCAGCAGTAATGCCGGGTCGACGGACGAGCAGTACTTC
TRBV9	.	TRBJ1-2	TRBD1	CASSGGSTGGYGYTF	TGTGCCAGCAGCGGCGGATCGACAGGGGGCTATGGCTACACCTTC
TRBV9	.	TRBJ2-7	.	CASSVGVGSNYEQYF	TGTGCCAGCAGCGTAGGTGTAGGTAGCAACTACGAGCAGTACTTC
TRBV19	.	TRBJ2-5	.	CASSIDLETQRLAQYF	TGTGCCAGTAGTATAGATCTGGAGACCCAGCGGTTAGCCCAGTACTTC
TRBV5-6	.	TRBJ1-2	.	CASSSQGNYGYTF	TGTGCCAGCAGTTCACAGGGAAACTATGGCTACACCTTC
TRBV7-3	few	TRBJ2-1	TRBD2	CASSLFPTSALCEQFF	TGTGCCAGCAGCTTATTTCCGACTAGCGCCCTCTGTGAGCAGTTCTTC
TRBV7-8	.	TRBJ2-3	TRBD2	CASGPLSGASTDTQYF	TGTGCCAGCGGTCCTCTTAGCGGGGCAAGCACAGATACGCAGTATTTT
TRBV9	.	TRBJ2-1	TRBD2	CASSHPGGPMLYNEQFF	TGTGCCAGCAGCCACCCGGGGGGGCCTATGTTGTACAATGAGCAGTTCTTC
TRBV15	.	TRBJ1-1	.	CATSSESRGTEAFF	TGTGCCACCAGCAGTGAGTCCCGGGGGACTGAAGCTTTCTTT
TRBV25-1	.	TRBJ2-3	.	CASSVGRTDTQYF	TGTGCCAGCAGTGTGGGGCGCACAGATACGCAGTATTTT
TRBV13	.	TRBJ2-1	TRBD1	CASSPTSGGAPTHYNEQFF	TGTGCCAGCAGCCCAACCTCAGGGGGCGCCCCCACCCACTACAATGAGCAGTTCTTC
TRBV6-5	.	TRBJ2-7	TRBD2	CASSSSGGGYEQYF	TGTGCCAGCAGTTCTAGCGGGGGGGGTTACGAGCAGTACTTC
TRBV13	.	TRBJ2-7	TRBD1	CASSWTGVRHYEQYF	TGTGCCAGCAGCTGGACAGGGGTTCGTCACTACGAGCAGTACTTC
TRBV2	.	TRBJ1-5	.	CASSDYSTGPLGNQPQHF	TGTGCCAGCAGTGATTACTCGACAGGACCCTTGGGCAATCAGCCCCAGCATTTT
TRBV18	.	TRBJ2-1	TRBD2	CASSTTSGGYNEQFF	TGTGCCAGCTCAACAACTAGCGGGGGGTACAATGAGCAGTTCTTC
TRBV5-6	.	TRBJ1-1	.	CASSFGGGNTEAFF	TGTGCCAGCAGCTTTGGGGGGGGGAACACTGAAGCTTTCTTT
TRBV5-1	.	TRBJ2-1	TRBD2	CASSGTSGDNEQFF	TGCGCCAGCAGCGGGACTAGCGGAGACAATGAGCAGTTCTTC
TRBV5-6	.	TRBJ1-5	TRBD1	CASSFWTGDSYSNQPQHF	TGTGCCAGCAGCTTCTGGACAGGGGATTCTTATAGCAATCAGCCCCAGCATTTT
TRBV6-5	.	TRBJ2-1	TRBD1	CASSIPGGLDNEQFF	TGTGCCAGCAGTATCCCAGGGGGTCTAGACAATGAGCAGTTCTTC
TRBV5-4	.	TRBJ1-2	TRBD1	CASSSTGTGGYTF	TGTGCCAGCAGCTCTACAGGGACAGGTGGCTACACCTTC
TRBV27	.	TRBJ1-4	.	CASSSWGPGHEKLFF	TGTGCCAGCAGTTCATGGGGGCCGGGCCATGAAAAACTGTTTTTT
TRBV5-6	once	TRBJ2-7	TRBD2	CASSSGLGPYEQYF	TGTGCCAGCAGCTCCGGACTAGGTCCCTACGAGCAGTACTTC